This TCR beta chain stems from a study of PD-L1 blockade in urothelial cancer. With 6 bases removed from V and 5 bases from J, the gap between germline ends came to 19 bases. CDR3 length: 16 residues. CDR1 MNHNY and CDR2 SVGAGI come from the germline V gene (reference sequence). Assay used: immunoSEQ multiplex PCR; TCRdb lists only in-frame clones, some missing. The table records 90,000 or so clones, about 90% of them present only once. Time point reported: pretreatment peripheral blood. The origin of this receptor is an elderly woman with urothelial cancer. The source was PBMCs, collected around atezolizumab (anti-PD-L1) treatment. The chain links TRBV6-6 to TRBJ1-4; no reliable D call. The CDR3 nucleotides are TGTGCCAGCAGCCAACTCCAGACCCGGGGAAATGAAAAACTGTTTTTT. It codes for CASSQLQTRGNEKLFF.